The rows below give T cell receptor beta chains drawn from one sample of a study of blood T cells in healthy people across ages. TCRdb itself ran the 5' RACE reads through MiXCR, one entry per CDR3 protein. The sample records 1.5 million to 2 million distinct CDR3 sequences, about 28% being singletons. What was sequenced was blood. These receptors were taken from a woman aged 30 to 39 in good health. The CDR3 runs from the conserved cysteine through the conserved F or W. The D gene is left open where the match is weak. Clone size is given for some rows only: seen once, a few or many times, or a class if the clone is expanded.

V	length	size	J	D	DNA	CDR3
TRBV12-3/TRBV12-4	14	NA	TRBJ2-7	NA	TGTGCCAGCAGTTTGCCTAGGAAGAGCTACGAGCAGTACTTC	CASSLPRKSYEQYF
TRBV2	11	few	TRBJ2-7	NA	TGTGCCAGCAGCGTGGAATTCGAGCAGTACTTC	CASSVEFEQYF
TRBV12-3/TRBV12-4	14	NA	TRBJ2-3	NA	TGTGCCAGCAGTTTGAGAGTGCGAACAGATACGCAGTATTTT	CASSLRVRTDTQYF
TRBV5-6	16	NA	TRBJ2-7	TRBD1	TGTGCCAGCAGCCGCAGACCGGGACAGGGTCGTGACGGGCAGTACTTC	CASSRRPGQGRDGQYF
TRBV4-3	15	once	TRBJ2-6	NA	TGCGCCAGCAGCCCGCAATCCGGCGGGGCCAACGTCCTGACTTTC	CASSPQSGGANVLTF
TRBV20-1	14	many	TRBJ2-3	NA	TGCAGTGCTAGTACCGCGGAGGGCACAGATACGCAGTATTTT	CSASTAEGTDTQYF
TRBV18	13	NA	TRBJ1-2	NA	TGTGCCAGCTCACCCACGAGGAGATATGGCTACACCTTC	CASSPTRRYGYTF
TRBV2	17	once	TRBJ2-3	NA	TGTGCCAGCAGTGTGAGGCCGCTAGTAGGGGCGCTGGGTACGCAGTATTTT	CASSVRPLVGALGTQYF
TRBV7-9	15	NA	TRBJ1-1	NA	TGTGCCAGCAGCTTAGCGTCGGAGGGACGAGCTGAAGCTTTCTTT	CASSLASEGRAEAFF
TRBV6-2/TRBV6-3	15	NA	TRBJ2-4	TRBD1	TGTGCCAGCAGCCCCGGGACAGGGATCTACAATGAGCAGTACTTC	CASSPGTGIYNEQYF
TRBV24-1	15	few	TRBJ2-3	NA	TGTGCCACCAGTGATCCGGGGACCCGGACAGATACGCAGTATTTT	CATSDPGTRTDTQYF
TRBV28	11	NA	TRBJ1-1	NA	TGTTCCACCGGTTGGAACACTGAAGCTTTCTTT	CSTGWNTEAFF
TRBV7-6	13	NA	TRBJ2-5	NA	TGTGCCAGCAGCTACCGGGGCTACAATGAGCAGTACTTC	CASSYRGYNEQYF
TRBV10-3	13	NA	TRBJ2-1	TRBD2	TGTGCCATCGGGACTAGAGAGATCAATGAGCAGTTCTTC	CAIGTREINEQFF
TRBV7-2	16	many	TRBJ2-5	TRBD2	TGTGCCAGCAGCTCCCCTGGGACTAGGAAGCAAGAGACCCAGTACTTC	CASSSPGTRKQETQYF
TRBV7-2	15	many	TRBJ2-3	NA	TGTGCCAGCAGCGAACGACGGCAGGGCACAGATACGCAGTATTTT	CASSERRQGTDTQYF
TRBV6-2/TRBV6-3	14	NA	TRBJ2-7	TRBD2	TGTGCCAGCGGTCGAGCGGGAGGAGTGGGTGAGCAGTACTTC	CASGRAGGVGEQYF
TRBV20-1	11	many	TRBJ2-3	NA	TGCAGTGCTACGTACACAGATACGCAGTATTTT	CSATYTDTQYF
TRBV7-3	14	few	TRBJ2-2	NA	TGTGCCAGCAGCTTAATGATGAACACCGGGGAGCTGTTTTTT	CASSLMMNTGELFF
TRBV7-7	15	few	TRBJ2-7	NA	TGTGCCAGCAGCAAAGATCCAGACCCTAGGAACGAGCAGTACTTC	CASSKDPDPRNEQYF
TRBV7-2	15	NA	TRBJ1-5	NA	TGTGCCAGCAGCTTAGAGCGGGGGCTGAATCAGCCCCGGCATTTT	CASSLERGLNQPRHF
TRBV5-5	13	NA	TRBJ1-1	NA	TGTGCCAGCAGCCAAGGGGGGTTATCTGAAGCTTTCTTT	CASSQGGLSEAFF
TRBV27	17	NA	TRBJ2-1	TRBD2	TGTGCCAGCGTATTCAGGGTAGTAACGGGAGGGTCCAATGAGCAGTTCTTC	CASVFRVVTGGSNEQFF
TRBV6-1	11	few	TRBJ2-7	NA	TGTGCCAGCAGGGAGGGGTTCGAGCAGTACTTC	CASREGFEQYF
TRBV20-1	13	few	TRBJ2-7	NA	TGCAGTGCTACCCCAATGGGGGGGCCCGAGCAGTACTTC	CSATPMGGPEQYF
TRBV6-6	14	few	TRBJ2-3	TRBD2	TGTGCCAGCAGTACTAGCGAATTTACAGATACGCAGTATTTT	CASSTSEFTDTQYF
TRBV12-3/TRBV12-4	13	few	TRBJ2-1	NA	TGTGCCAGCAGTTTGCCTAGGGGGAGTGAGCAGTTCTTC	CASSLPRGSEQFF
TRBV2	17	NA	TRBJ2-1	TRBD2	TGTGCCAGCAGGCGAACTAGCGGGGGGGCCTATCTGAATGAGCAGTTCTTC	CASRRTSGGAYLNEQFF
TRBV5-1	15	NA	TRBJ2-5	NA	TGCGCCAGCAGCTTGGTGGCGGGGATAAAAGAGACCCAGTACTTC	CASSLVAGIKETQYF
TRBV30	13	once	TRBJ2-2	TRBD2	TGTGCCTGGAGTGTCCTAGCGGCCGGGGAGCTGTTTTTT	CAWSVLAAGELFF
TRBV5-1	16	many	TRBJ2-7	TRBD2	TGCGCCAGCAGCTTGGGGACTAGCGGGGGATTCTACGAGCAGTACTTC	CASSLGTSGGFYEQYF
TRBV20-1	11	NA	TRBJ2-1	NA	TGCAGGGCTAGATTCTACAATGAGCAGTTCTTC	CRARFYNEQFF
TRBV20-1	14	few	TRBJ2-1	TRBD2	TGCAGTGCTTCCGGGACTAGCGGGGTAGAAGAGCAGTTCTTC	CSASGTSGVEEQFF
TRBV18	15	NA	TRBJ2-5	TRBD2	TGTGGCAGCTCACCAACGGGAGGGCCGAGGGAGACCCAGTACTTC	CGSSPTGGPRETQYF
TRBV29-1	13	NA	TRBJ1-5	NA	TGCAGCGTTAGGCCCACCGACGGGCAGCCCCAGCATTTT	CSVRPTDGQPQHF
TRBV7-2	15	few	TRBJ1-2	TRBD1	TGTGCCAGCAGCTTAAGTGTCGGGACAGGGGACGGCCACACCTTC	CASSLSVGTGDGHTF
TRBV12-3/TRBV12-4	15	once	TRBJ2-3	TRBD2	TGTGCCAGCAGTCGGGCTAGCGGGGTTGCAGATACGCAGTATTTT	CASSRASGVADTQYF
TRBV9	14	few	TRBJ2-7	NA	TGTGCCAGCAGCGTAGGGAGGAGCGTCTACGAGCAGTACTTC	CASSVGRSVYEQYF
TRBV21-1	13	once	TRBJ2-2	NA	TGTGCCAGCAACCAAAGGGTAACCGGGGAGCTGTTTTTT	CASNQRVTGELFF
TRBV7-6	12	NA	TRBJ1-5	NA	TGTGCCAGCAGCTTAGTAAGTGGGCCCCAGCATTTT	CASSLVSGPQHF
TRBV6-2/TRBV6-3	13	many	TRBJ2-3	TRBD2	TGTGCCAGCCAGCGGGGGGGCACAGATACGCAGTATTTT	CASQRGGTDTQYF
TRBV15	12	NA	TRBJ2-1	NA	TGTGCCACCAGCAGAGGTCTCTATGAGCAGTTCTTC	CATSRGLYEQFF
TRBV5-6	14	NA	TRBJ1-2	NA	TGTGCCAGCAGCTTGGGGGACGCGAGGTATGGCTACACCTTC	CASSLGDARYGYTF
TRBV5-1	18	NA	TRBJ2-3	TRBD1	TGCGCCAGCAGCAGGAACACGACTAACAGGGGTAGCACAGATACGCAGTATTTT	CASSRNTTNRGSTDTQYF
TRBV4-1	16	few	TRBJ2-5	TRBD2	TGCGCCAGCAGCCAAGGGAACCGGGGGGACGCCAGGACCCAGTACTTC	CASSQGNRGDARTQYF
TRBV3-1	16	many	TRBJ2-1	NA	TGTGCCAGCAGCCAAGTTTCGGGCTCGCTCTACAATGAGCAGTTCTTC	CASSQVSGSLYNEQFF
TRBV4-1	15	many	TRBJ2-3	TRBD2	TGCGCCAGCAGCCGACTAGCCGGGCAGTCGGATACGCAGTATTTT	CASSRLAGQSDTQYF
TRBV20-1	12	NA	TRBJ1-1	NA	TGCAGTGCTACCCGATCAGGCACTGAAGCTTTCTTT	CSATRSGTEAFF
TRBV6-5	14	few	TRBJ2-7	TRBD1	TGTGCCAGCAGGGGACAGGGCCTCCTTTTAGAGCAGTACTTC	CASRGQGLLLEQYF
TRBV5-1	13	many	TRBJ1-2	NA	TGTGCCAGCAGCTCAGGGAGTAACTATGGCTACACCTTC	CASSSGSNYGYTF
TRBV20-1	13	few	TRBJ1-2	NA	TGCAGTGCTAGTAACGGAGCTAACTATGGCTACACCTTC	CSASNGANYGYTF
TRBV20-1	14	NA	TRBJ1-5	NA	TGCAGCGCTAGAGGGGGGATTGAAAATCAGCCCCAGCATTTT	CSARGGIENQPQHF